What follows are 10 T cell receptor beta chains derived from one specimen sequenced in a study of T cells in pancreatic ductal adenocarcinoma. The protocol was immunoSEQ multiplex PCR, while the TCRdb copy is restricted to in-frame clones and leaves out a portion. This sample has over 85,000 clones, with roughly 95% found just once. Surgery without prior neoadjuvant therapy was the treatment of the selected pancreatic ductal adenocarcinoma patients. Source material: PBMCs. These receptors came from a human donor with pancreatic ductal adenocarcinoma.

This rearrangement joins TRBV13 to TRBJ2-3, with a tentative D call TRBD2 (6 bases). Deletions cut 5 bases from V and 0 bases from J, with 15 bases between. The CDR3 is 16 residues long. The V gene's germline CDR1 is PRHDT and CDR2 FYEKMQ (reference sequence). As DNA, the CDR3 is TGTGCCAGCAGCCCTTGGGGGAGCGGGAGCACAGATACGCAGTATTTT. It codes for CASSPWGSGSTDTQYF.

The chain links TRBV28 to TRBJ1-5; the D gene is possibly TRBD1 (5 bases). This CDR3 spans 15 amino acids. Germline V CDR1 and CDR2: MDHEN, SYDVKM. V lost 6 bases and J 2 bases, leaving 14 bases between the germline ends. DNA for the CDR3: TGTGCCAGCAGCGTACGGGGGACCGGCAATCAGCCCCAGCATTTT. Translated: CASSVRGTGNQPQHF.

Only one count was recorded for this clone. V and J are TRBV28 and TRBJ1-3, with TRBD1 matching over 9 bases. The CDR3 has 16 residues. Germline trimming cut 6 bases from V and 5 bases from J; bases unmatched to any gene: 11. CDR1 MDHEN and CDR2 SYDVKM come from the germline V gene. Here the CDR3 DNA reads TGTGCCAGCAGCCTAAGTGGACAGGGGATAAGAAACACCATATATTTT. Translating gives CASSLSGQGIRNTIYF.

For the CDR3, the DNA is TGTGCCAGCAGCGTTGGGGCTAGCGGAGCGGCCTACAATGAGCAGTTCTTC. Amino acid sequence: CASSVGASGAAYNEQFF. The genes are TRBV9 and TRBJ2-1, with TRBD2 matching over 7 bases. The CDR3 loop spans 17 amino acids. V was pared by 2 bases and J by 2 bases, with 10 bases of the junction left unmatched. CDR1 is SGDLS and CDR2 is YYNGEE in the germline V gene.

V gene TRBV29-1 combines with J gene TRBJ2-6; the D is unclear. V lost 8 bases and J lost 1, with 6 bases in between. Germline lookup yields CDR1 SQVTM and CDR2 ANQGSEA. The CDR3 has 12 residues. This chain's CDR3 is CSIRSGANVLTF. DNA of the CDR3: TGCAGCATCCGTTCTGGGGCCAACGTCCTGACTTTC.

The chain links TRBV5-4 to TRBJ1-2; TRBD1 is a possible D gene (6 bases). The CDR3 is 13 amino acids. CDR1 SGHNT and CDR2 YYREEE come from the germline V gene (reference sequence). Between the trimmed V and J ends, which lost 4 bases and 5 bases, there was a span of 12 bases. The CDR3 DNA is TGTGCCAGCAGCCTGGAGCAGGGGTATGGCTACACCTTC. It is translated as CASSLEQGYGYTF.

The chain joins TRBV2 to TRBJ1-4; TRBD1 matches 12 bases. V gave up 6 bases and J gave up 7 bases; unmatched junction bases: 12. CDR3 length: 17 residues. From germline, CDR1 is SNHLY and CDR2 FYNNEI. CDR3 amino acids: CASRAGTGGAFIEKLFF. The CDR3 DNA reads TGTGCCAGCAGGGCCGGGACAGGGGGCGCATTTATTGAAAAACTGTTTTTT.

This chain links TRBV7-2 with TRBJ1-3; tentative D call: TRBD1 (5 bases). V was clipped by 4 bases and J by 0 bases, with 7 bases between them. The CDR3 sequence is 14 residues long. Germline V gene data show CDR1 as SGHTA and CDR2 as FQGNSA. CDR3 protein: CASSSDISGNTIYF. The CDR3 DNA sequence: TGTGCCAGCAGCTCGGACATCTCTGGAAACACCATATATTTT.

The V gene is TRBV7-2, the J gene TRBJ1-2; TRBD1 aligns across 7 bases. CDR3 length: 13 amino acids. V was clipped by 8 bases and J by 4 bases; unmatched bases: 7. Germline lookup yields CDR1 SGHTA and CDR2 FQGNSA. The CDR3 is CASGDSIPYGYTF. CDR3 nucleotides: TGTGCCAGCGGGGACAGCATCCCCTATGGCTACACCTTC. Full variable domain (outside the CDR3, taken from reference TRBV7-2 and TRBJ1-2): GAGVSQSPSNKVTEKGKDVELRCDPISGHTALYWYRQSLGQGLEFLIYFQGNSAPDKSGLPSDRFSAERTGGSVSTLTIQRTQQEDSAVYLCASGDSIPYGYTFGSGTRLTVV.

The V gene is TRBV28, the J gene TRBJ2-5; a weak D match, TRBD2 (6 bases). The CDR3 loop spans 15 amino acids. The germline V gene has CDR1 MDHEN and CDR2 SYDVKM. V was shortened by 4 bases and J by 1 base, with 13 bases between the two germline ends. The CDR3 DNA sequence: TGTGCCAGCAGTTCTCGGGGAGGCGCCCAAGAGACCCAGTACTTC. This encodes CASSSRGGAQETQYF.